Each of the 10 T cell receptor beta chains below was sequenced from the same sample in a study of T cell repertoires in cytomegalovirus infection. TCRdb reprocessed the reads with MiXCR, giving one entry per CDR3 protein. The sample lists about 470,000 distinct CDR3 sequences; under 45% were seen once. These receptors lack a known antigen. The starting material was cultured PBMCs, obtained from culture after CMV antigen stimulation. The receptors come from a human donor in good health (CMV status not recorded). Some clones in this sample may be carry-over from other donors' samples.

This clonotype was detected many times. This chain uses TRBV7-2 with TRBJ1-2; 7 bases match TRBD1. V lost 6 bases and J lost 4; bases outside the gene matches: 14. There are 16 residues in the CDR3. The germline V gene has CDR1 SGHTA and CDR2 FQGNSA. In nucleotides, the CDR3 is TGTGCCAGCAGTCAGCGACCGGGACAGACGATCTATGGCTACACCTTC. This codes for CASSQRPGQTIYGYTF.

The CDR3 DNA reads as TGCAGTGCTAGAGGAACGGGGTCCTCCTACAATGAGCAGTTCTTC. Its protein is CSARGTGSSYNEQFF. The chain has TRBV20-1 and TRBJ2-1; D may be TRBD2 (5 bases). Trimming left V 1 base short and J 0 bases short, with 10 bases between. This CDR3 has 15 residues. Germline CDR1 is DFQATT and CDR2 is SNEGSKA (reference sequence).

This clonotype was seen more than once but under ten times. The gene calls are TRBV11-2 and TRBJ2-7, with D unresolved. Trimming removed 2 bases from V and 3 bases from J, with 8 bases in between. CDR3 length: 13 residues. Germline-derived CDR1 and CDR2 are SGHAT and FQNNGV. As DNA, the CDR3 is TGTGCCAGCAGCTTATTCGCTAACTACGAGCAGTACTTC. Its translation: CASSLFANYEQYF.

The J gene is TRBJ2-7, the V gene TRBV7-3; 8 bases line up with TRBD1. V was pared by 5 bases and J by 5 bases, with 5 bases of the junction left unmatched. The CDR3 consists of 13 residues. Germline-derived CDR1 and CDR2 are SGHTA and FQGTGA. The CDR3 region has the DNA TGTGCCAGCAGCCGGACAGGGAGCGACGAGCAGTACTTC. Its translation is CASSRTGSDEQYF.

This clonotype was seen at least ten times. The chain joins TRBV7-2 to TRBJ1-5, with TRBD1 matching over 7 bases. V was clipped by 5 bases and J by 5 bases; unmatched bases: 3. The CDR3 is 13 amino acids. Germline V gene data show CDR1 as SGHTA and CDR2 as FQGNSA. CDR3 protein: CASSRQGDQPQHF. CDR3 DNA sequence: TGTGCCAGCAGCCGACAGGGCGATCAGCCCCAGCATTTT. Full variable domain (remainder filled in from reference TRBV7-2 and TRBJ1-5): GAGVSQSPSNKVTEKGKDVELRCDPISGHTALYWYRQSLGQGLEFLIYFQGNSAPDKSGLPSDRFSAERTGGSVSTLTIQRTQQEDSAVYLCASSRQGDQPQHFGDGTRLSIL.

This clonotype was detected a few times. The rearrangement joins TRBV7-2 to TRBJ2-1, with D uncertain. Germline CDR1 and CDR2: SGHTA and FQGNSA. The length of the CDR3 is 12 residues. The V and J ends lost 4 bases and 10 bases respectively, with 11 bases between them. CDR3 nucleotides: TGTGCCAGCAGCTACCCCCCCCGGGAGCAGTTCTTC. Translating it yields CASSYPPREQFF. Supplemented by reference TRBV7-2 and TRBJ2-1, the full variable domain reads GAGVSQSPSNKVTEKGKDVELRCDPISGHTALYWYRQSLGQGLEFLIYFQGNSAPDKSGLPSDRFSAERTGGSVSTLTIQRTQQEDSAVYLCASSYPPREQFFGPGTRLTVL.

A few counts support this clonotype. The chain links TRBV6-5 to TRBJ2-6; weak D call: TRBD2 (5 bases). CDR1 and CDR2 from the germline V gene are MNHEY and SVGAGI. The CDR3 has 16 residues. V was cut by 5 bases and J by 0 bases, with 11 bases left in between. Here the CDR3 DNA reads TGTGCCAGCAGTCCCCGCACTAGCTCTGGGGCCAACGTCCTGACTTTC. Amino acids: CASSPRTSSGANVLTF.

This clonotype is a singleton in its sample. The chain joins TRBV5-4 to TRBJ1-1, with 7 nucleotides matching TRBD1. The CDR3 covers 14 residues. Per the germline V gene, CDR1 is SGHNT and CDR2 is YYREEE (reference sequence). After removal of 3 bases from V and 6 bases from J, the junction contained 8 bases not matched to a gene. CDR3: CASSWDQGVPEAFF. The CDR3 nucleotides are TGTGCCAGCAGCTGGGATCAGGGGGTCCCTGAAGCTTTCTTT.

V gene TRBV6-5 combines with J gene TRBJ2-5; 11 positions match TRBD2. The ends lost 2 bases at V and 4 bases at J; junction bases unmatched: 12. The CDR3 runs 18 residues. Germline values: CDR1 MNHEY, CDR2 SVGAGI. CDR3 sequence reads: CASSYGTLSGGAGETQYF. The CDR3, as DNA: TGTGCCAGCAGTTACGGCACCCTTAGCGGGGGGGCCGGAGAGACCCAGTACTTC.

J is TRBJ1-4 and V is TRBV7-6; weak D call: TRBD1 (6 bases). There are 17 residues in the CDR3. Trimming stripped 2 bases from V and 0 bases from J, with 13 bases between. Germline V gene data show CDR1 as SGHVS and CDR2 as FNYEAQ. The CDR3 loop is CASSLSHRASTNEKLFF. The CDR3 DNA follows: TGTGCCAGCAGCTTATCCCACAGGGCATCAACTAATGAAAAACTGTTTTTT.